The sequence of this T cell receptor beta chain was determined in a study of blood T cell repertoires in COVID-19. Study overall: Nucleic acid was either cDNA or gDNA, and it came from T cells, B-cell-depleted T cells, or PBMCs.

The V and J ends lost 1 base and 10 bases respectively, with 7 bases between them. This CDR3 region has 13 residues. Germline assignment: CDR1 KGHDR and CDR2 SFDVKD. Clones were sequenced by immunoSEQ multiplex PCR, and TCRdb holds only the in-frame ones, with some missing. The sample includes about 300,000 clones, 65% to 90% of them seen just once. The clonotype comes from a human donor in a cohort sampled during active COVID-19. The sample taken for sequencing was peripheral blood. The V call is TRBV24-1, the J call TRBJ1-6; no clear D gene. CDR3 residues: CATSDLWRSPLHF. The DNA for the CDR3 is TGTGCCACCAGTGATTTATGGAGATCACCCCTCCACTTT.